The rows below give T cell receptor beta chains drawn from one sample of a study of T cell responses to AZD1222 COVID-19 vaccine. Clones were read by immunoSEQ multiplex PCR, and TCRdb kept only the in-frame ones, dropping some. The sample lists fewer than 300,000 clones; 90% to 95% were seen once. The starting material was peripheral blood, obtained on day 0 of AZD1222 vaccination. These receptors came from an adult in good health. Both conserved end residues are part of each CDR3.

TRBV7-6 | CASSPGDSSYEQYF
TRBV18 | CASSPRSDRISSYNEQFF
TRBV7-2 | CASSFSSNQPQHF
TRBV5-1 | CASRGAGTSNTGELFF
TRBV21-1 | CASSKGGSGHANTGELFF
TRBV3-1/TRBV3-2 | CASSWTGSGNTIYF
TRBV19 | CASYPGRGETEAEAFF
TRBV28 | CASSLGAPGYQPQHF
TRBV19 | CASSTRFGTYNEQFF
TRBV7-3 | CASSPLPGLGGELFF
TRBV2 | CASRGTGWTSGANVLTF
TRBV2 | CASQGAGSNQPQHF
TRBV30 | CASTPQPTGPQHF
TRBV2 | CASSAGRLYSSSYNEQFF
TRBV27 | CASSLFWGSGANVLTF
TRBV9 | CASSLSGSWGTDTQYF
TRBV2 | CASTGLAGYEQYF
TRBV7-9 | CASSFEAGNQPQHF
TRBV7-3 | CASSEGQVTDTQYF
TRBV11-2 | CASSSLQSLYEQYF
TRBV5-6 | CASSLGDSLYYEQYF
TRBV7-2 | CASSYGTVNTEAFF
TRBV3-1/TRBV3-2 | CASSQSGRGRETQYF
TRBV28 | CASSLGGRSEKLFF
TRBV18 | CASSPNQETQYF
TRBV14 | CASSQVDWGTEAFF
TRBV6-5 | CASRDRARSGELFF
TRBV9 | CASSVQGEIGIEAFF
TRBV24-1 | CATSDVTDLGPQHF
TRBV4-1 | CASSRGLAGPYNEQFF
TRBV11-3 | CASSLEGNTEAFF
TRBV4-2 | CASSQRGTGSVDEQYF
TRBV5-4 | CASSLGTTEAFF
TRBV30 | CAWGPSRGEQYF
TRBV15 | CATISSGAKNIQYF
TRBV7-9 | CASSTGRQTAFF
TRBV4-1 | CASSQPRERGEKLFF
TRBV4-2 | CASSPSGGAIQETQYF
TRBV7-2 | CASSRTGWAGELFF
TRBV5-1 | CASSHAPSYEQYF
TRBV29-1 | CSARQGPNEQFF
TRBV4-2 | CASSQDLAGENEQFF
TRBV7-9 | CASSFSMDTEAFF
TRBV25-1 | CASRTAYSPLHF
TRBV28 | CASSLSGLNTEAFF
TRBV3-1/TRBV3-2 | CASSQEGRGEAFF
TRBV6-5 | CASSYGQANSPLHF
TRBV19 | CASSLLNSPAYGYTF